This T cell receptor beta chain was profiled in a study of T cells in tumors after PD-1 blockade (dated by TCRdb to the late 2010s). In terms of the full investigation: Patients were excluded if they had prior checkpoint blockade, use of systemic immunosuppressants, or recent radiotherapy or other anti-cancer therapy within 4 weeks. On average, peripheral blood samples had approximately 120,000 TCR templates (range roughly 21,000-290,000) and roughly 35,000 unique clonotypes. RECIST version 1.1 was the standard used to evaluate clinical response. The study performed paired single-cell RNA and TCR sequencing on site-matched tumors from BCC or SCC patients before and after anti-PD-1 therapy. Patients received pembrolizumab 200 mg every 3 weeks or cemiplimab 350 mg every 2 weeks. Bulk TCR sequencing was performed on around ten peripheral blood samples from roughly five patients to compare blood and tumor clonotypes. While on anti-PD-1 treatment, some of the patients also continued taking daily vismodegib 150 mg.

What this sample's time point label stands for: after anti-PD-1 therapy. For bulk TCRbeta sequencing, genomic DNA was extracted from tumor biopsies or peripheral blood, and input amounts ranged from roughly 550 ng to 6,500 ng. Every patient was a poor candidate for surgical resection and had histologically proven advanced or metastatic basal or squamous cell carcinoma. The basal cell carcinoma cohort comprised around eleven patients, of whom 8 had bulk tumor TCR sequencing. The paper as a whole reports these results and caveats: The source of novel T cell clones was not identified and could include lymphoid organs or rare unexpanded clones within the tumor or its periphery. Around 37% of tumor TCR clonotypes were detected in blood, and some novel exhausted tumor clones were observed in pre-treatment blood, which was taken as suggesting peripheral recruitment.

From V the trimming removes 6 bases and from J it removes 4 bases, while the gene matches leave 11 bases of the junction unaccounted for. The CDR3 holds 15 amino acids from the cysteine to the phenylalanine. The DNA shown is the 45-base CDR3, in frame from base 1. CDR1 and CDR2 are drawn from the germline V gene (reference sequence): MNHNY, SVGAGI. Deep TCRbeta sequencing was performed with the immunoSEQ platform. The authors' analysis ran thus. Only productive rearrangements were exported from the immunoSEQ Analyzer for further analysis. Bulk TCRbeta clonotypes were assigned T cell phenotypes by matching to single-cell RNA+TCR-seq clones sharing the same TCRbeta sequence. Using bulk TCR sequencing data, clone enrichment in tumor was calculated by dividing a clone's tumor frequency by the same clone's PBMC frequency. GLIPH was used to group TCRs into specificity groups, clusters of distinct TCRs likely recognizing common antigens via shared CDR3 motifs. The table was pulled from immuneACCESS by TCRdb, which kept in-frame rearrangements only. Such tables lose some clones; where checked, under half of the loss comes from unresolved V genes, and the rest has no known cause. D and trimming were read from the DNA, whereas the V and J calls and clone size are those reported in that table. The sample profile shows about 24,000 clones; around four fifths of them were found once. The top ten clonotypes cover 9% to 15% of the sample.

This clone appeared a single time. Which antigen it targets is not known. Base qualities were left out, and no much larger clone turns up one base away. Sample: PBMCs, taken after anti-PD-1 treatment. The chain was built from TRBV6-6 and TRBJ1-2; 7 bases in the junction line up with TRBD1. The source of this sequence is a human donor with basal cell carcinoma. The DNA reads TGTGCCAGCAGCGCTCCCCTACAGGGGACCTATGGCTACACCTTC. Its translation reads: CASSAPLQGTYGYTF.